These T cell receptor beta chains were read from a single sample in a study of cytomegalovirus exposure and HLA in healthy donors. Method: immunoSEQ multiplex PCR; TCRdb's copy keeps in-frame clones and lacks some. The sample shows about 150,000 clones, 64% of them seen only once. The sequenced material came from PBMCs. The source of these receptors is a woman aged 25-40 years in good health and CMV-seropositive. Both conserved end residues are part of each CDR3. The order of the fields is J gene, D gene, V gene, clone size, CDR3 protein, CDR3 DNA. The D gene is left open where the match is weak. Part of the rows lack a size; the others show once, few, many or a class for expanded clones.

j_call: TRBJ2-1
d_call: NA
v_call: TRBV6-6
clone_size: NA
cdr3_aa: CASWDFTYNEQFF
cdr3_nt: TGTGCCAGCTGGGACTTCACCTACAATGAGCAGTTCTTC

j_call: TRBJ2-7
d_call: NA
v_call: TRBV12-5
clone_size: NA
cdr3_aa: CASGWGRGNYEQYF
cdr3_nt: TGTGCTAGTGGTTGGGGAAGGGGAAACTACGAGCAGTACTTC

j_call: TRBJ1-2
d_call: NA
v_call: TRBV19
clone_size: few
cdr3_aa: CASKLTGNYGYTF
cdr3_nt: TGTGCCAGTAAATTGACAGGCAACTATGGCTACACCTTC

j_call: TRBJ2-1
d_call: TRBD1
v_call: TRBV2
clone_size: NA
cdr3_aa: CASTKTGGTYNEQFF
cdr3_nt: TGTGCCAGCACCAAGACAGGGGGCACCTACAATGAGCAGTTCTTC

j_call: TRBJ1-4
d_call: NA
v_call: TRBV7-8
clone_size: NA
cdr3_aa: CASSLGGVLFF
cdr3_nt: TGTGCCAGCAGCTTAGGAGGAGTACTGTTTTTT

j_call: TRBJ2-7
d_call: TRBD1
v_call: TRBV27
clone_size: few
cdr3_aa: CASSLRQGWYEQYF
cdr3_nt: TGTGCCAGCAGCCTACGACAGGGATGGTACGAGCAGTACTTC

j_call: TRBJ2-7
d_call: NA
v_call: TRBV5-6
clone_size: NA
cdr3_aa: CASSLVVSYEQYF
cdr3_nt: TGTGCCAGCAGCTTGGTTGTCTCCTACGAGCAGTACTTC

j_call: TRBJ1-5
d_call: NA
v_call: TRBV4-1
clone_size: NA
cdr3_aa: CASSTGLSNQPQHF
cdr3_nt: TGCGCCAGCTCGACAGGCCTTAGCAATCAGCCCCAGCATTTT

j_call: TRBJ1-4
d_call: TRBD1
v_call: TRBV5-1
clone_size: NA
cdr3_aa: CASSIVTGGGEKLFF
cdr3_nt: TGCGCCAGTTCAATCGTTACAGGGGGCGGTGAAAAACTGTTTTTT

j_call: TRBJ1-1
d_call: TRBD1
v_call: TRBV29-1
clone_size: NA
cdr3_aa: CSVRSGGPTSNTEAFF
cdr3_nt: TGCAGCGTCCGCTCAGGGGGCCCCACTTCGAACACTGAAGCTTTCTTT